This T cell receptor (beta chain) was sequenced in a study of OX40 agonist ivuxolimab in advanced cancers. In the study overall: Patients were treated with ivuxolimab, an agonistic anti-OX40 (CD134) antibody.

The method was immunoSEQ multiplex PCR; TCRdb's version includes in-frame clones alone and lacks a portion of them. This table holds 72,000 or so clones, nearly 90% found once. On this clone itself: Its target is unknown.

The germline CDR1 and CDR2 sequences are SGHNT and YYREEE (reference sequence). The CDR3 consists of 17 residues. V lost 0 bases, J lost 5 bases, and 8 bases stayed unmatched. Whole-study findings and limits: Within 6 weeks, CD4+ and CD8+ blood T cells expanded clonally at 0.1 to 3.0 mg/kg.

Source: CD4+ or CD8+ T cells sorted from blood, taken in a trial of the OX40 agonist ivuxolimab. The source of this sequence is an adult with an advanced solid tumor such as melanoma, head and neck, liver or kidney cancer. The chain recombines TRBV5-4 with TRBJ2-5; 12 nucleotides align to TRBD2. CDR3 in amino acids: CASSLAASGGAGETQYF. In nucleotides, the CDR3 is TGTGCCAGCAGCTTGGCGGCTAGCGGGGGGGCCGGGGAGACCCAGTACTTC.